This T cell receptor (beta chain) was profiled in a study of beta chain features in type 1 diabetes. Points from the study as a whole: Fewer insertions but more deletions were seen at VDJ junctions in type 1 diabetes patients.

The V end was cut by 6 bases, the J end by 4 bases, with 15 bases between. This CDR3 contains 14 residues. Germline loops: CDR1 SEHNR, CDR2 FQNEAQ (reference sequence). With respect to this clone: Its cognate antigen is unknown.

Reverse transcribing all isolated RNA meant expressed TCRB transcripts were sequenced. Sequencing of naive, central memory and regulatory T cell samples gave an average of around 3.6 million reads. The data were produced by immunoSEQ multiplex PCR, yet TCRdb's version contains in-frame clones alone and is incomplete. This sample yields approximately 300,000 clones, of which approximately 9.9% are seen a single time; just over 0.015% belongs to the top ten. Input material: naive CD4+ T cells from blood. The chain is built from TRBV7-9 and TRBJ1-2; perhaps TRBD1 as D (6 bases). This clonotype originated in a woman aged 25-40 years in good health. CDR3 sequence (DNA): TGTGCCAGCAGTCAGGACAGAGAATCCTATGGCTACACCTTC. Translating it yields CASSQDRESYGYTF. Together with reference TRBV7-9 and TRBJ1-2, the CDR3 gives the full variable domain: DTGVSQNPRHKITKRGQNVTFRCDPISEHNRLYWYRQTLGQGPEFLTYFQNEAQLEKSRLLSDRFSAERPKGSFSTLEIQRTEQGDSAMYLCASSQDRESYGYTFGSGTRLTVV.